This is a list of T cell receptor beta chains from one sample in a study of shared clonotypes between healthy human individuals. Sequencing was performed with immunoSEQ multiplex PCR; in TCRdb, only in-frame clones are kept and a portion is missing. This sample has about a million clones, with approximately 77% found just once. What was sequenced was memory CD4+ T cells from PBMCs. These receptors were collected from a man aged 18 to 30 in good health. Some clones in this sample may be carry-over from other donors' samples. Each CDR3 is given with its conserved first and last residue. Fields, in order: J gene, CDR3 length, clone size, V gene, D gene, CDR3 DNA, CDR3 protein. A D gene is named only where the DNA matches it firmly. Rows give clone size only sometimes, using once, few, many, or a class for an expanded clone.

TRBJ1-1,13,few,TRBV5-4,NA,TGTGCCAACTACCTTAGGGGGTCCACTGAAGCTTTCTTT,CANYLRGSTEAFF
TRBJ2-7,13,NA,TRBV27,NA,TGTGCCAGCTCGAACAGGGAAGGGGACGAGCAGTACTTC,CASSNREGDEQYF
TRBJ1-4,15,NA,TRBV6-1,NA,TGTGCCAGCAGTGAATTGACGGGAACTAATGAAAAACTGTTTTTT,CASSELTGTNEKLFF
TRBJ2-5,15,NA,TRBV28,TRBD1,TGTGCCAGCAGTTTATGGCAGGGGGCTCGAGAGACCCAGTACTTC,CASSLWQGARETQYF
TRBJ2-1,13,NA,TRBV6-5,NA,TGTGCCAGTAAGCTAGGCGCCGCACATGAGCAGTTCTTC,CASKLGAAHEQFF
TRBJ1-1,13,NA,TRBV30,NA,TGTGCCTGGAGTCGAAATTCCGACACTGAAGCTTTCTTT,CAWSRNSDTEAFF
TRBJ2-7,16,once,TRBV6-6,TRBD1,TGTGCCAGCAGTTACCCGGAGCGGACAGGAAGCTACGAGCAGTACTTC,CASSYPERTGSYEQYF
TRBJ2-6,18,NA,TRBV7-9,NA,TGTGCCAGCAGCACCATGACAGGCCCGGTCTCTGGGGCCAACGTCCTGACTTTC,CASSTMTGPVSGANVLTF
TRBJ2-3,13,few,TRBV7-2,NA,TGTGCCAGCAGCTTAGAAAGGGGAAATACGCAGTATTTT,CASSLERGNTQYF
TRBJ2-7,14,NA,TRBV4-2,NA,TGTGCCAGCAGCCAAGGTCCCGAGAACTACGAGCAGTACTTC,CASSQGPENYEQYF
TRBJ1-2,20,once,TRBV4-2,TRBD1,TGTGCCAGCAGCCCCCGGAGGGGGACAGGCTTCCTTAACACAGGGTATGGCTACACCTTC,CASSPRRGTGFLNTGYGYTF
TRBJ1-1,12,NA,TRBV2,NA,TGTGCCAGCAGCCTACAAGGCACTGAAGCTTTCTTT,CASSLQGTEAFF
TRBJ1-2,15,NA,TRBV11-2,TRBD1,TGTGCCAGCAGCTTCGGCAGCAGGGACAGGGGTAGCTACACCTTC,CASSFGSRDRGSYTF
TRBJ1-1,14,NA,TRBV18,NA,TGTGCCAGCTCACAACAGGGAACGAACACTGAAGCTTTCTTT,CASSQQGTNTEAFF
TRBJ2-3,14,once,TRBV25-1,NA,TGTGCCAGCAGTGTGCAGTCTGGCACAGATACGCAGTATTTT,CASSVQSGTDTQYF
TRBJ2-3,14,NA,TRBV7-9,NA,TGTGCCAGCAGCCCGTCAACCTATCCAGATACGCAGTATTTT,CASSPSTYPDTQYF
TRBJ2-2,15,NA,TRBV6-6,TRBD1,TGTGCCAGCAGTTACAGGACAGGGGACACCGGGGAGCTGTTTTTT,CASSYRTGDTGELFF
TRBJ2-5,14,NA,TRBV5-1,NA,TGCGCCAGCAGCTTGGACGGGGGAGCGGAGACCCAGTACTTC,CASSLDGGAETQYF
TRBJ2-3,16,NA,TRBV5-4,TRBD2,TGTGCCAGCAGCTTGAGGACTAGCGTTAGCACAGATACGCAGTATTTT,CASSLRTSVSTDTQYF
TRBJ2-7,14,once,TRBV9,NA,TGTGCCAGCAGCGGAGGGACGCGTTCCTACGAGCAGTACTTC,CASSGGTRSYEQYF
TRBJ2-7,13,NA,TRBV5-6,NA,TGTGCCAGCAGCTTAAAGGGTTCCTACGAGCAGTACTTC,CASSLKGSYEQYF
TRBJ2-7,15,NA,TRBV10-3,TRBD2,TGTGCCATCGGGAGAGGGACTAGCGGATCCTACGAGCAGTACTTC,CAIGRGTSGSYEQYF
TRBJ1-1,12,many,TRBV29-1,NA,TGCAGCGTTTGGGACGGTGACACTGAAGCTTTCTTT,CSVWDGDTEAFF
TRBJ2-1,14,NA,TRBV27,NA,TGTGCCAGCAGTTTATGGGGGGTGCGGCATGAGCAGTTCTTC,CASSLWGVRHEQFF
TRBJ2-1,16,NA,TRBV19,NA,TGTGCCAGTAGGCTTACCGGGACTGGTTCCTACAATGAGCAGTTCTTC,CASRLTGTGSYNEQFF
TRBJ2-3,13,few,TRBV7-3,NA,TGTGCCAGCAGCTTAAGTGGCACAGATACGCAGTATTTT,CASSLSGTDTQYF
TRBJ2-7,15,NA,TRBV7-9,TRBD1,TGTGCCAGCAGCCAGGACAGGGGGCAATCCTACGAGCAGTACTTC,CASSQDRGQSYEQYF
TRBJ2-5,12,NA,TRBV2,TRBD2,TGTGCCAGCAGTGGAGCGGGGGAGACCCAGTACTTC,CASSGAGETQYF
TRBJ2-7,14,NA,TRBV6-1,TRBD2,TGTGCCAGTTACCCGGGACTAGTCTCTTCCGAGCAGTACTTC,CASYPGLVSSEQYF
TRBJ1-2,14,once,TRBV10-3,NA,TGTGCCATCAGTGAGGCCAAGACAGGATATGGCTACACCTTC,CAISEAKTGYGYTF
TRBJ2-2,14,NA,TRBV11-3,TRBD1,TGTGCCAGCAGCTCGGGGACAGACACCGGGGAGCTGTTTTTT,CASSSGTDTGELFF
TRBJ2-1,14,NA,TRBV6-1,NA,TGTGCCAGCAGACTAGGACTGGCCTACAATGAGCAGTTCTTC,CASRLGLAYNEQFF
TRBJ1-1,14,NA,TRBV10-3,TRBD1,TGTGCCATCACTCCCGGGACAGGGGTTATGGAGGCTTTCTTT,CAITPGTGVMEAFF
TRBJ2-3,16,NA,TRBV5-1,TRBD2,TGCGCCAGCAGCTTCGGACTAGCGGGAGTTATGGATACGCAGTATTTT,CASSFGLAGVMDTQYF
TRBJ2-3,14,NA,TRBV4-2,TRBD1,TGTGCCAGCAGCCTCCGACAGGGATCAGATACGCAGTATTTT,CASSLRQGSDTQYF
TRBJ1-2,14,few,TRBV19,NA,TGTGCCAGTAGTATTTGGGGGACGGACGGAAGCTACACCTTC,CASSIWGTDGSYTF
TRBJ2-1,18,NA,TRBV5-4,TRBD2,TGTGCCAGCAGCCCTGGACTAGCGGGCGCGGTATCCTACAATGAGCAGTTCTTC,CASSPGLAGAVSYNEQFF
TRBJ2-1,13,NA,TRBV7-2,NA,TGTGCCAGCAGCTTTATAAGCGTAAATGAGCAGTTCTTC,CASSFISVNEQFF
TRBJ1-2,18,NA,TRBV2,TRBD1,TGTGCCAGCACCACGAACCGGGACAGGGGGCTCTATAGACTTGGCTACACCTTC,CASTTNRDRGLYRLGYTF
TRBJ2-2,17,once,TRBV7-9,TRBD1,TGTGCCAGCAGCCCCCGACAGGGAAGTTCGGTCACCGGGGAGCTGTTTTTT,CASSPRQGSSVTGELFF
TRBJ2-1,16,few,TRBV5-1,TRBD2,TGCGCCAGCAGCCCAGGAGGGACTAGCGGGCGGATCGAGCAGTTCTTC,CASSPGGTSGRIEQFF
TRBJ2-7,12,NA,TRBV2,NA,TGTGCCAGCAGTGAAAACGACTACGAGCAGTACTTC,CASSENDYEQYF
TRBJ2-6,12,NA,TRBV5-8,NA,TGTGCCAGCACCTGGGGGGCCAACGTCCTGACTTTC,CASTWGANVLTF
TRBJ2-7,15,NA,TRBV7-2,NA,TGTGCCAGCAGCTTAAGGTCTAGCGAGTCCTACGAGCAGTACTTC,CASSLRSSESYEQYF
TRBJ1-5,12,NA,TRBV18,NA,TGTGCCAGCTCACCTGGAGATCAGCCCCAGCATTTT,CASSPGDQPQHF
TRBJ2-1,16,NA,TRBV5-1,NA,TGCGCCAGCAGCTTGAATTTAAGGACAACGGTCAATGAGCAGTTCTTC,CASSLNLRTTVNEQFF
TRBJ2-5,15,NA,TRBV21-1,NA,TGTGCCAGCAGCAATGACAGGGGTGGGGTGGAGACCCAGTACTTC,CASSNDRGGVETQYF
TRBJ1-2,16,NA,TRBV28,TRBD1,TGTGCCAGCAGTTTAGGGGCAGGGGGCTTCGTCTATGGCTACACCTTC,CASSLGAGGFVYGYTF
TRBJ2-5,16,NA,TRBV7-2,TRBD2,TGTGCCAGCAGCTTACGTAGCGGGAGAGGGGAAGAGACCCAGTACTTC,CASSLRSGRGEETQYF
TRBJ2-2,13,NA,TRBV29-1,NA,TGCAGCGTTGAATGGGTCAGGGCCGGGGAGCTGTTTTTT,CSVEWVRAGELFF
TRBJ1-1,13,NA,TRBV30,NA,TGTGCCTGGACCACCCTGGGGAACACTGAAGCTTTCTTT,CAWTTLGNTEAFF
TRBJ2-7,13,NA,TRBV29-1,NA,TGCAGCGTTGCGAAACTGAGGGAAGGCGAGCAGTACTTC,CSVAKLREGEQYF